What follows is one T cell receptor (beta chain) and its context. Assay: immunoSEQ multiplex PCR; the TCRdb copy retains only in-frame clones and omits some. The repertoire consists of more than 110,000 clones, with 84% occurring once and the leading ten covering under 7%. Each participant's cohort was designated according to participant-reported clinical history. The source of the sample is a study of blood T cell repertoires in COVID-19. Germline assignment: CDR1 MNHEY and CDR2 SMNVEV (reference sequence). The CDR3 is 16 residues long. J lost 1 base, V lost 4 bases, and 7 bases had no gene match. The V gene is TRBV27, the J gene TRBJ2-1; 7 bases are a match to TRBD2. The source of this sequence is a man between 35 and 55 years old with acute COVID-19. The sample was PBMCs or T cells enriched from blood (not recorded which). CDR3 coding DNA: TGTGCCAGCAGTTCCCAGCGGGAACTTTCCTACAATGAGCAGTTCTTC. Protein: CASSSQRELSYNEQFF.